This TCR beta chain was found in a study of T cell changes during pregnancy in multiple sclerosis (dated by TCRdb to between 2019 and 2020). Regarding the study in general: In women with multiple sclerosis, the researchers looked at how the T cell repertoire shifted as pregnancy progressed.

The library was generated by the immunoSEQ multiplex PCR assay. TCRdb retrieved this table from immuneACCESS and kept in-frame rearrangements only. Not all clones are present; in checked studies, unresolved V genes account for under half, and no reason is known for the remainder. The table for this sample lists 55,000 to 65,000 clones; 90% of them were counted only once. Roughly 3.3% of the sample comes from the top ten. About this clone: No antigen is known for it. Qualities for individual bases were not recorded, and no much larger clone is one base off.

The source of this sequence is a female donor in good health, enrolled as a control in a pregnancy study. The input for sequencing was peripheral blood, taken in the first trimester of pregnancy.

The DNA is as follows: TGCGCCAGCAGCCAAGACAGGGGCAGGTCCTCTGAAGCTTTCTTT. Its product reads: CASSQDRGRSSEAFF. The sequence links TRBV4-3 to TRBJ1-1; the D segment could be TRBD1, given 6 matching bases. Trimming costs V 0 bases and J 6 bases, and their ends lie 14 bases apart. The germline V gene encodes CDR1 LGHNA and CDR2 YSLEER. Including cysteine and phenylalanine, the CDR3 has 15 amino acids. Only the CDR3 region is kept as DNA, spanning 45 bases read in frame from base 1.